This T cell receptor beta chain was captured in a study of EBV T-cell therapy then PD-1 blockade in nasopharyngeal carcinoma. This CDR3 is 17 amino acids long. The germline gives CDR1 MNHEY, CDR2 SVGEGT. The V end was cut by 3 bases, the J end by 2 bases, with 17 bases between. Treatment given: AdE1-LMPpoly-expanded autologous EBV-specific T-cell therapy followed by anti-PD-1 nivolumab. This clone was seen only once. As yet, its antigen is unknown. The method was immunoSEQ multiplex PCR; TCRdb's version includes in-frame clones alone and lacks a portion of them. Of roughly 17,000 clones in the sample, approximately 83% were seen once.

This TCR was sampled from a man aged 35-49 years with nasopharyngeal carcinoma. The chain links TRBV6-2 or TRBV6-3 to TRBJ1-5; D unclear. The starting material was CD8+ T cells from blood, obtained at day 0 from a patient whose treatment included autologous EBV-specific T cells and nivolumab. The CDR3 DNA sequence: TGTGCCAGCAGTTATTTCGAAGTTGTTGGTGGCAATCAGCCCCAGCATTTT. This codes for CASSYFEVVGGNQPQHF.